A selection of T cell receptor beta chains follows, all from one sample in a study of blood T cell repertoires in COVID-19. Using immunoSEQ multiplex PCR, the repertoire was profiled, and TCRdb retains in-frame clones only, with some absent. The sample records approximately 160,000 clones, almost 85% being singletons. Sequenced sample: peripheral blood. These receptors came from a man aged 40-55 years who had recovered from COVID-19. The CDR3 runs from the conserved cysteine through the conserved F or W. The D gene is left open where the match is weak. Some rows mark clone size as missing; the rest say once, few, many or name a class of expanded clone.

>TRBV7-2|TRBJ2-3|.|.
CASSSSGGPADTQYF
TGTGCCAGCAGCTCTTCAGGGGGGCCTGCAGATACGCAGTATTTT
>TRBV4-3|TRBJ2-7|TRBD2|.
CASSQGEGTYEQYF
TGCGCCAGCAGCCAAGGGGAGGGCACCTACGAGCAGTACTTC
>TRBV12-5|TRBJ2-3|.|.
CASSQGSTDTQYF
TGTGCTAGTTCCCAGGGAAGCACAGATACGCAGTATTTT
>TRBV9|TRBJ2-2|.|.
CASSVDNRNTGELFF
TGTGCCAGCAGCGTAGATAACAGGAACACCGGGGAGCTGTTTTTT
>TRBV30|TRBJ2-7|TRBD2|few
CAWSGLAGATYEQYF
TGTGCCTGGAGTGGGCTAGCGGGAGCAACCTACGAGCAGTACTTC
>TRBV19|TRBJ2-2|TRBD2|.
CASTLGTNSGELFF
TGTGCCAGTACCCTCGGGACTAACTCCGGGGAGCTGTTTTTT
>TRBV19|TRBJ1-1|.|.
CASSPRGLGNTEAFF
TGTGCCAGTAGCCCCAGAGGGTTGGGGAACACTGAAGCTTTCTTT
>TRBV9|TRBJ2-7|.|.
CASSVQGETYEQYF
TGTGCCAGCAGCGTACAAGGGGAAACCTACGAGCAGTACTTC
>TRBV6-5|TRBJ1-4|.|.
CASSYSQEGEKLFF
TGTGCCAGCAGTTACTCCCAGGAGGGTGAAAAACTGTTTTTT
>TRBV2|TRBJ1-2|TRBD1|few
CASSGTGYGYTF
TGTGCCAGCAGTGGGACAGGGTATGGCTACACCTTC
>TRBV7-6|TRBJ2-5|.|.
CASSPEISRKPVTQYF
TGTGCCAGCAGCCCTGAAATCTCTCGCAAGCCGGTGACCCAGTACTTC
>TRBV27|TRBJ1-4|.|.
CASSLLSDNEKLFF
TGTGCCAGCAGTTTGCTTAGTGATAATGAAAAACTGTTTTTT
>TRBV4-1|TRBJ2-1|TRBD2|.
CASSQDGGGRNEQFF
TGCGCCAGCAGCCAAGATGGCGGGGGGAGGAATGAGCAGTTCTTC
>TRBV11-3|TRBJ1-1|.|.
CASSPGGETEAFF
TGTGCCAGCAGCCCGGGGGGTGAGACTGAAGCTTTCTTT
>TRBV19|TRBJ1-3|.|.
CASHSDSGNTIYF
TGTGCCAGTCATTCAGACAGCGGAAACACCATATATTTT
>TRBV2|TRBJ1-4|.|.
CASKPGLVLKLFF
TGTGCCAGCAAACCGGGTCTTGTGCTAAAACTGTTTTTT
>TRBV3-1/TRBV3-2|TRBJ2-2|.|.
CASSQEDSVGGTGELFF
TGTGCCAGCAGCCAAGAAGACTCCGTGGGTGGCACCGGGGAGCTGTTTTTT
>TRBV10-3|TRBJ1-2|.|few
CAISEGRGYGYTF
TGTGCCATCAGTGAGGGCAGGGGCTATGGCTACACCTTC
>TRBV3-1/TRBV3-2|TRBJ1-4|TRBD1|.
CASRNPGQGGGKLFF
TGTGCCAGCAGGAATCCGGGACAGGGTGGTGGAAAACTGTTTTTT
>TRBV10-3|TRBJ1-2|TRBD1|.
CAIGGQGRAYGYTF
TGTGCCATCGGCGGACAGGGGAGAGCCTATGGCTACACCTTC
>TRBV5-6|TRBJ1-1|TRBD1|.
CASSLLRGDRGDTEAFF
TGTGCCAGCAGCTTGTTGCGGGGGGACAGGGGAGACACTGAAGCTTTCTTT
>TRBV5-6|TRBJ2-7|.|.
CASSLQGYEQYF
TGTGCCAGCAGCTTGCAGGGGTACGAGCAGTACTTC